The following is a T cell receptor (beta chain) sequence with its context. The sample belongs to a study of blood T cell repertoires in COVID-19. Whole-study context: There were acute and convalescent COVID-19 samples, and they came from the United States, Italy and Spain. From T cells, B-cell-depleted T cells, or PBMCs came the material, which was cDNA or gDNA.

How the authors handled the data: Amplified reference gene primers provided the basis for estimating nucleated cell counts. The assay was immunoSEQ multiplex PCR, and TCRdb's table has in-frame clones only and misses some. D and trimming were read from the DNA, whereas the V and J calls and clone size are those reported in that table. There are some 240,000 clones in the sample; approximately 88% occur only once, and 10% lies in the top ten. The CDR3 consists of 13 residues. Germline loops: CDR1 MNHNS, CDR2 SASEGT. J was trimmed by 4 bases and V by 3 bases; bases with no gene match: 3. What was sequenced was peripheral blood. The clonotype was recovered from a woman between 65 and 79 years old with COVID-19, enrolled during active disease. This chain links TRBV6-1 with TRBJ2-7; 7 bases align to TRBD1. DNA of the CDR3: TGTGCCAGCAGTGAGGCCAGGGGGTACGAGCAGTACTTC. Translated, it gives CASSEARGYEQYF.